Listed below are T cell receptor beta chains from one sample, sequenced in a study of blood T cell repertoires in COVID-19. Here immunoSEQ multiplex PCR was the method, and the copy in TCRdb shows in-frame clones only, minus some. The data contain 95,000 to 150,000 clones, just under 80% of them singletons. Sequenced sample: peripheral blood. The receptors originated from a human donor in a cohort sampled during active COVID-19. CDR3s include the opening cysteine and the closing phenylalanine or tryptophan. D genes are given only for firm matches. Clone size is stated in some rows and not others, as once, few, many or a class when expanded.

v_call: TRBV18
d_call: NA
j_call: TRBJ2-3
clone_size: NA
cdr3_nt: TGTGCCAGCTCACCAGGGCAGGGGATGCCAGATACGCAGTATTTT
cdr3_aa: CASSPGQGMPDTQYF

v_call: TRBV9
d_call: NA
j_call: TRBJ2-7
clone_size: NA
cdr3_nt: TGTGCCAGCAGCGTTCGGGACAACTCCTACGAGCAGTACTTC
cdr3_aa: CASSVRDNSYEQYF

v_call: TRBV27
d_call: TRBD2
j_call: TRBJ2-7
clone_size: NA
cdr3_nt: TGTGCCAGCAGTCCCATAGCGGGAGCAACCTACGAGCAGTACTTC
cdr3_aa: CASSPIAGATYEQYF

v_call: TRBV2
d_call: NA
j_call: TRBJ1-2
clone_size: NA
cdr3_nt: TGTGCCAGCAGTGTCCGAGGGAACTATGGCTACACCTTC
cdr3_aa: CASSVRGNYGYTF

v_call: TRBV19
d_call: NA
j_call: TRBJ1-6
clone_size: NA
cdr3_nt: TGTGCCAGTAGGCCGAACGGGGAGAATTCACCCCTCCACTTT
cdr3_aa: CASRPNGENSPLHF

v_call: TRBV4-1
d_call: NA
j_call: TRBJ1-2
clone_size: NA
cdr3_nt: TGCGCCAGCAGCCTTCCCCAGGGGTATGGCTACACCTTC
cdr3_aa: CASSLPQGYGYTF

v_call: TRBV6-1
d_call: TRBD1
j_call: TRBJ1-1
clone_size: NA
cdr3_nt: TGTGCCAGCAGTGAAAGACAGGGGTGGACTGAAGCTTTCTTT
cdr3_aa: CASSERQGWTEAFF

v_call: TRBV6-2/TRBV6-3
d_call: NA
j_call: TRBJ2-3
clone_size: NA
cdr3_nt: TGTGCCAGCAGTTACGGCGGGAGCACAGATACGCAGTATTTT
cdr3_aa: CASSYGGSTDTQYF

v_call: TRBV4-2
d_call: NA
j_call: TRBJ2-2
clone_size: once
cdr3_nt: TGTGCCAGCAGCCAAGGGGTGAGGACCGGGGAGCTGTTTTTT
cdr3_aa: CASSQGVRTGELFF

v_call: TRBV6-2/TRBV6-3
d_call: TRBD1
j_call: TRBJ2-3
clone_size: NA
cdr3_nt: TGTGCCAGCAGTCCGGGACAGGGGGCCACAGATACGCAGTATTTT
cdr3_aa: CASSPGQGATDTQYF

v_call: TRBV5-8
d_call: NA
j_call: TRBJ2-3
clone_size: NA
cdr3_nt: TGTGCCAGCAGCATGGGGACTCAACGGGTGAATACGCAGTATTTT
cdr3_aa: CASSMGTQRVNTQYF

v_call: TRBV28
d_call: TRBD2
j_call: TRBJ2-3
clone_size: NA
cdr3_nt: TGTGCCAGCAGTCCCTGGACTAGCGGGAGTGGGGATTTT
cdr3_aa: CASSPWTSGSGDF

v_call: TRBV7-2
d_call: NA
j_call: TRBJ1-1
clone_size: once
cdr3_nt: TGTGCCAGCAGCTTAACCTACGCAGGGTTAGGCACTGAAGCTTTCTTT
cdr3_aa: CASSLTYAGLGTEAFF

v_call: TRBV9
d_call: NA
j_call: TRBJ2-2
clone_size: large
cdr3_nt: TGTGCCAGCAGCCGTATGAACACCGGGGAGCTGTTTTTT
cdr3_aa: CASSRMNTGELFF

v_call: TRBV7-2
d_call: TRBD2
j_call: TRBJ2-5
clone_size: NA
cdr3_nt: TGTGCCAGCAGCTTTAGCGGGGGCCAAGAGACCCAGTACTTC
cdr3_aa: CASSFSGGQETQYF

v_call: TRBV11-3
d_call: NA
j_call: TRBJ2-2
clone_size: NA
cdr3_nt: TGTGCCAGCAGTCTGACAGCGAACACCGGGGAGCTGTTTTTT
cdr3_aa: CASSLTANTGELFF

v_call: TRBV6-5
d_call: NA
j_call: TRBJ1-3
clone_size: few
cdr3_nt: TGTGCCAGCAGTTACTCGAACAGGGTCGGAAACACCATATATTTT
cdr3_aa: CASSYSNRVGNTIYF

v_call: TRBV14
d_call: NA
j_call: TRBJ2-7
clone_size: NA
cdr3_nt: TGTGCCAGCAGCCAAGATTTCGACTTCGAGCAGTACTTC
cdr3_aa: CASSQDFDFEQYF

v_call: TRBV30
d_call: NA
j_call: TRBJ2-2
clone_size: NA
cdr3_nt: TGTGCCTGGAGTGTACGGGGTACCACCGGGGAGCTGTTTTTT
cdr3_aa: CAWSVRGTTGELFF

v_call: TRBV5-6
d_call: TRBD2
j_call: TRBJ2-5
clone_size: NA
cdr3_nt: TGTGCCAGCAGCTTGGAGGGTAGCGGGCACCAAGAGACCCAGTACTTC
cdr3_aa: CASSLEGSGHQETQYF

v_call: TRBV18
d_call: NA
j_call: TRBJ2-2
clone_size: NA
cdr3_nt: TGTGCCAGCTCACCACCGAACGGGATCGGGGAGCTGTTTTTT
cdr3_aa: CASSPPNGIGELFF

v_call: TRBV10-3
d_call: NA
j_call: TRBJ1-4
clone_size: once
cdr3_nt: TGTGCCTGTAAGGAGGGAGCTAATGAAAAACTGTTTTTT
cdr3_aa: CACKEGANEKLFF

v_call: TRBV5-5
d_call: TRBD1
j_call: TRBJ1-2
clone_size: few
cdr3_nt: TGTGCCAGCAGCCGGGACAGGGGGAACTATGGCTACACCTTC
cdr3_aa: CASSRDRGNYGYTF

v_call: TRBV18
d_call: NA
j_call: TRBJ1-1
clone_size: NA
cdr3_nt: TGTGCCAGCTCATACAGGGATGAGAACACTGAAGCTTTCTTT
cdr3_aa: CASSYRDENTEAFF

v_call: TRBV11-2
d_call: TRBD2
j_call: TRBJ2-2
clone_size: NA
cdr3_nt: TGTGCCAGCAGTTCTAGCGGGAGTTATACCGGGGAGCTGTTTTTT
cdr3_aa: CASSSSGSYTGELFF

v_call: TRBV2
d_call: NA
j_call: TRBJ2-3
clone_size: NA
cdr3_nt: TGTGCCAGCAGTGAAGGACAGCGGGCCAGCACAGATACGCAGTATTTT
cdr3_aa: CASSEGQRASTDTQYF

v_call: TRBV6-5
d_call: NA
j_call: TRBJ2-7
clone_size: once
cdr3_nt: TGTGCCAGCAGATCCCTCCTTAGATACGAGCAGTACTTC
cdr3_aa: CASRSLLRYEQYF

v_call: TRBV2
d_call: NA
j_call: TRBJ1-1
clone_size: NA
cdr3_nt: TGTGCCAGCACCGACAGAATTAACACTGAAGCTTTCTTT
cdr3_aa: CASTDRINTEAFF

v_call: TRBV5-1
d_call: NA
j_call: TRBJ2-5
clone_size: NA
cdr3_nt: TGCGCCAGCAGCTTAGCGACCCCGCCAGAGACCCAGTACTTC
cdr3_aa: CASSLATPPETQYF

v_call: TRBV5-1
d_call: NA
j_call: TRBJ1-2
clone_size: NA
cdr3_nt: TGCGCCAGCAGCTTGGATCTAGAATATGGCTACACCTTC
cdr3_aa: CASSLDLEYGYTF

v_call: TRBV5-1
d_call: NA
j_call: TRBJ2-1
clone_size: NA
cdr3_nt: TGCGCCAGCAGCTTGTGGCCGGCGGGTAATGAGCAGTTCTTC
cdr3_aa: CASSLWPAGNEQFF

v_call: TRBV2
d_call: TRBD1
j_call: TRBJ1-1
clone_size: NA
cdr3_nt: TGTGCCAGCAGCCGGGACAGGGACACTGAAGCTTTCTTT
cdr3_aa: CASSRDRDTEAFF

v_call: TRBV5-4
d_call: NA
j_call: TRBJ2-2
clone_size: NA
cdr3_nt: TGTGCCAGCAGCTTTGCAGGGTCCACCGGGGAGCTGTTTTTT
cdr3_aa: CASSFAGSTGELFF

v_call: TRBV18
d_call: TRBD1
j_call: TRBJ1-2
clone_size: NA
cdr3_nt: TGTGCCAGCTCACCAGGGACAGGGAGTTATGGCTACACCTTC
cdr3_aa: CASSPGTGSYGYTF

v_call: TRBV2
d_call: NA
j_call: TRBJ1-4
clone_size: NA
cdr3_nt: TGTGCCAGCAGACAGACAGGATTGGGAAATGAAAAACTGTTTTTT
cdr3_aa: CASRQTGLGNEKLFF

v_call: TRBV5-8
d_call: NA
j_call: TRBJ1-3
clone_size: few
cdr3_nt: TGTGCCAGCAACCCGGGGGGTCGGGACACCATATATTTT
cdr3_aa: CASNPGGRDTIYF